This T cell receptor beta chain was captured by sequencing in a study of T cell clones after liver transplantation. Overall study context: Liver transplant recipients had immunosuppression withdrawal attempted within 2 years. TCRbeta sequencing after a pre-transplant mixed lymphocyte reaction identified graft-donor-reactive clones, later tracked in post-transplant blood.

The method was immunoSEQ multiplex PCR; TCRdb's version includes in-frame clones alone and lacks a portion of them. The sample has 20,000 to 25,000 clones, roughly 92% seen once. This CDR3 region has 15 residues. Germline V gene sequence: CDR1 LNHDA, CDR2 SQIVND (reference sequence). With V trimmed by 3 bases and J by 9 bases, 8 bases remained unmatched. The sequence came from a human patient who received a liver transplant. Among the T cells, some may be from the graft donor. The sample here was CD8+ T cells from blood, taken around 27 months after liver transplant. The rearrangement joins TRBV19 to TRBJ2-1; 10 nucleotides match TRBD2. CDR3 sequence (DNA): TGTGCCAGTAGTATTGGGCTTCCTAGCGGGAGTGAGCAGTTCTTC. Protein sequence: CASSIGLPSGSEQFF. Full variable domain (rest looked up from reference TRBV19 and TRBJ2-1): DGGITQSPKYLFRKEGQNVTLSCEQNLNHDAMYWYRQDPGQGLRLIYYSQIVNDFQKGDIAEGYSVSREKKESFPLTVTSAQKNPTAFYLCASSIGLPSGSEQFFGPGTRLTVL.